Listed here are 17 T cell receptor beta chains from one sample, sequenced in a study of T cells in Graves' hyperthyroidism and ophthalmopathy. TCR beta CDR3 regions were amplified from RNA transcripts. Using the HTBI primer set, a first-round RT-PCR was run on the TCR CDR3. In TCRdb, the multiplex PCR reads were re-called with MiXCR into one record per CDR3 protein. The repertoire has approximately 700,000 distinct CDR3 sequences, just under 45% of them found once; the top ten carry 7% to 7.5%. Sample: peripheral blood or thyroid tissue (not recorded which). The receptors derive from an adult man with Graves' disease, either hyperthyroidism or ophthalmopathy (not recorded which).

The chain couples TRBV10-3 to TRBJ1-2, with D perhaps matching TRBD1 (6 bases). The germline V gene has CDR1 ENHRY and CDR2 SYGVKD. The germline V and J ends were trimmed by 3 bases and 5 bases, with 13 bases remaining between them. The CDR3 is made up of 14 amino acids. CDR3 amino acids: CAISDRGQQYGYTF. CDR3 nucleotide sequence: TGTGCCATCAGTGATCGTGGACAGCAGTATGGCTACACCTTC.

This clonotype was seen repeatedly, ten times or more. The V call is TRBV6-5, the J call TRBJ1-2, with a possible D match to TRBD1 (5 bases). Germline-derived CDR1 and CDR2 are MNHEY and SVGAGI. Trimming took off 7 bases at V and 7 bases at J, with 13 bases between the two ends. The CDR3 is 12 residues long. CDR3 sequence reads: CASTATEGGYTF. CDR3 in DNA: TGTGCCAGCACCGCGACAGAAGGTGGCTACACCTTC.

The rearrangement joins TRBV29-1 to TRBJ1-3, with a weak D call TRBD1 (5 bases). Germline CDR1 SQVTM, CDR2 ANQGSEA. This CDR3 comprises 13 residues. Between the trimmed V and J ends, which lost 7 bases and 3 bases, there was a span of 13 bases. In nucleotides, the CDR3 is TGCAGCGCATACCCAGGGTTTGGAAACACCATATATTTT. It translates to CSAYPGFGNTIYF.

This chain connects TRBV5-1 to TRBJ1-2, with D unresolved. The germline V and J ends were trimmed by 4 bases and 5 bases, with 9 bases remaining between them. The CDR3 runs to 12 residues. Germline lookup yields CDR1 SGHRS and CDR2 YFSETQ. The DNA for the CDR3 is TGCGCCAGCAGCGGGTCAGAATATGGCTACACCTTC. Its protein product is CASSGSEYGYTF.

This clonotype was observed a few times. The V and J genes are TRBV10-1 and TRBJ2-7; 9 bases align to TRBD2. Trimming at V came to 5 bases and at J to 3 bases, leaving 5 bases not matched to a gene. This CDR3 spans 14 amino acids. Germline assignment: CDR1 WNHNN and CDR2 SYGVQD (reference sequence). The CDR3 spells CASSLAGEGYEQYF. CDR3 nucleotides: TGCGCCAGCAGTTTAGCGGGGGAGGGCTACGAGCAGTACTTC.

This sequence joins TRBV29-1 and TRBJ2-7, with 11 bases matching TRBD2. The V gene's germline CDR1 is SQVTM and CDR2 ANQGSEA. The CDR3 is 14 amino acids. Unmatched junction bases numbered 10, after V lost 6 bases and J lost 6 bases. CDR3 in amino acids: CSVVAGGYQGEQYF. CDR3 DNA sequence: TGCAGCGTCGTAGCGGGAGGGTACCAAGGCGAGCAGTACTTC.

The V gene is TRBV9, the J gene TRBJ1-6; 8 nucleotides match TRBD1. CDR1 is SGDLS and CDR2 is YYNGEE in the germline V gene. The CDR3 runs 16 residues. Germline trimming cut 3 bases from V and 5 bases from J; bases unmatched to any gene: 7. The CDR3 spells CASSEEPTGDNSPLHF. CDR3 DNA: TGTGCCAGCAGCGAAGAACCGACAGGGGATAATTCACCCCTCCACTTT.

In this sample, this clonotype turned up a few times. The CDR3 nucleotides are TGTGCCAGCAGTCTCTCACAGGGAGGCAATGACCTGTCCCAGCATTTT. Encoded protein: CASSLSQGGNDLSQHF. This chain joins TRBV12-3 or TRBV12-4 and TRBJ1-5; D possibly corresponds to TRBD1 (6 bases). V was shortened by 5 bases and J by 11 bases, with 25 bases between the two germline ends. CDR3 length: 16 residues.

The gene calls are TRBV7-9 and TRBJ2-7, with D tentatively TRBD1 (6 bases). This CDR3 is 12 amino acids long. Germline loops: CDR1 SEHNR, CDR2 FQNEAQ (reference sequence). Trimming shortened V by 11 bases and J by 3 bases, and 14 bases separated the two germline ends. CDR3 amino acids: CAAQQGDYEQYF. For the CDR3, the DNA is TGTGCCGCCCAACAGGGAGACTACGAGCAGTACTTC.

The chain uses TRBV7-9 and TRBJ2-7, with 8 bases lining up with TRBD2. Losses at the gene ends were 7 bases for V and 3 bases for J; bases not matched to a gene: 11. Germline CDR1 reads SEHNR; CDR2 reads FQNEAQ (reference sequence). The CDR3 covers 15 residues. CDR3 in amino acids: CASTGQAGGGYEQYF. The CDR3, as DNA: TGTGCCAGCACAGGGCAGGCGGGAGGAGGCTACGAGCAGTACTTC. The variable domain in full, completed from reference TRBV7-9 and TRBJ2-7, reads DTGVSQNPRHKITKRGQNVTFRCDPISEHNRLYWYRQTLGQGPEFLTYFQNEAQLEKSRLLSDRFSAERPKGSFSTLEIQRTEQGDSAMYLCASTGQAGGGYEQYFGPGTRLTVT.

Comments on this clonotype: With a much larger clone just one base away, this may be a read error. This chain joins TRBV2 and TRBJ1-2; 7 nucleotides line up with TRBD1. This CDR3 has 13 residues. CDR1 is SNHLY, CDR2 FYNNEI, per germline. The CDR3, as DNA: TGTGCCAACAGTGACCCAGGGGGCTATGGCTACACCTTC. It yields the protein CANSDPGGYGYTF. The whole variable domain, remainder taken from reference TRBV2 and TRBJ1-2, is EPEVTQTPSHQVTQMGQEVILRCVPISNHLYFYWYRQILGQKVEFLVSFYNNEISEKSEIFDDQFSVERPDGSNFTLKIRSTKLEDSAMYFCANSDPGGYGYTFGSGTRLTVV.

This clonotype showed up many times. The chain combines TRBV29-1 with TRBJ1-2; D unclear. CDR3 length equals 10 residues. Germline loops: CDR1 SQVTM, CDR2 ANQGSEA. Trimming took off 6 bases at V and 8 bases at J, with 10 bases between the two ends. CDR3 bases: TGCAGCGTCCCCGAATCCGGCTACACCTTC. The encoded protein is CSVPESGYTF. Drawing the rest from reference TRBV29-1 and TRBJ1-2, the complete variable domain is SAVISQKPSRDICQRGTSLTIQCQVDSQVTMMFWYRQQPGQSLTLIATANQGSEATYESGFVIDKFPISRPNLTFSTLTVSNMSPEDSSIYLCSVPESGYTFGSGTRLTVV.

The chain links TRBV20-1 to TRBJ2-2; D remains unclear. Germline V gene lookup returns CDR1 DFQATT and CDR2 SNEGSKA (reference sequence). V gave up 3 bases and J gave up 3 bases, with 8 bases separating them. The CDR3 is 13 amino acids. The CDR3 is CSASVAYTGELFF. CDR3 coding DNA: TGCAGTGCTAGCGTAGCTTACACCGGGGAGCTGTTTTTT.

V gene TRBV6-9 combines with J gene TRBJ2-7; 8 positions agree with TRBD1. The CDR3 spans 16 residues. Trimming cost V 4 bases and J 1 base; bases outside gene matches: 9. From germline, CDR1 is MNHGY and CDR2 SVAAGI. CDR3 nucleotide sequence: TGTGCCAGCAGTTGTATCGACAGGGGACTTTCCTACGAGCAGTACTTC. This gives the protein CASSCIDRGLSYEQYF.

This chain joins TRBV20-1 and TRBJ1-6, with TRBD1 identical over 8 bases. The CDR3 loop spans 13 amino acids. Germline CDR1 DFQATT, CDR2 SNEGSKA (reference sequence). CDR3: CRARQGSNSPLHF. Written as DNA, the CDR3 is TGCAGGGCAAGACAGGGGTCTAATTCACCCCTCCACTTT.

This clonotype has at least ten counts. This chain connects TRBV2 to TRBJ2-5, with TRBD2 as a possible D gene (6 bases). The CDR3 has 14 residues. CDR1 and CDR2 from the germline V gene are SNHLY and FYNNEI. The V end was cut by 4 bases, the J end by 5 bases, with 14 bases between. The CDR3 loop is CASSAGLRGETQYF. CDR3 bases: TGTGCCAGCAGTGCGGGACTCCGAGGGGAGACCCAGTACTTC. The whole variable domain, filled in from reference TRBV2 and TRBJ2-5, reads EPEVTQTPSHQVTQMGQEVILRCVPISNHLYFYWYRQILGQKVEFLVSFYNNEISEKSEIFDDQFSVERPDGSNFTLKIRSTKLEDSAMYFCASSAGLRGETQYFGPGTRLLVL.

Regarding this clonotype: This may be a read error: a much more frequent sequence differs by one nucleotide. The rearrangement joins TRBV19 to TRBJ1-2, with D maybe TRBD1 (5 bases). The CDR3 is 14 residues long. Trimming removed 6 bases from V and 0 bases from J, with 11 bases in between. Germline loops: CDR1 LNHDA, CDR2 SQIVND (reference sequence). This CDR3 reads CASSEDTTNYGYTF. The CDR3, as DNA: TGTGCCAGTAGCGAGGACACCACTAACTATGGCTACACCTTC.